This TCR beta chain was sequenced during a study of cytomegalovirus exposure and HLA in healthy donors. Overall study results and limits: A later analysis, which compared TCR beta chains of equal frequency, found the HLA-associated ones more clonally expanded. Among donors in an Asian-associated ancestry cluster, a later analysis reportedly found fewer N-insertions than the approximately 670-donor mean. Because they were indistinguishable, some V segments, including TRBV6-2 and TRBV6-3, were excluded. The authors judged a highly shared variant cluster likely a sequencing artifact.

Germline V gives CDR1 LNHDA, CDR2 SQIVND (reference sequence). Trimming cost V 8 bases and J 4 bases, with 11 bases left between them. The CDR3 consists of 12 residues. Of note for this clone: The antigen is not known.

The PCR made use of 60 Vbeta and 13 Jbeta primers. The data were produced by immunoSEQ multiplex PCR, yet TCRdb's version contains in-frame clones alone and is incomplete. The table records 150,000 to 200,000 clones, approximately 81% of them present only once. The sequenced sample was PBMCs. This chain uses TRBV19 with TRBJ1-1; weak D call: TRBD1 (5 bases). This receptor was obtained from a woman in her 30s in good health and CMV-seronegative. CDR3 region: CASRVGGTEAFF. CDR3 nucleotides: TGTGCCAGTCGGGTCGGGGGCACTGAAGCTTTCTTT.